The following is a T cell receptor (beta chain) sequence with its context. The target antigen is unknown. This sample is drawn from a study of shared clonotypes between healthy human individuals. Germline CDR1 LGHNA, CDR2 YSLEER. With 0 bases clipped from V and 3 bases from J, the junction kept 17 bases outside the gene matches. CDR3 size: 20 residues. The donors, all of them Caucasian adults, lived in Nashville, Tennessee. Division of CD4+ cells produced a CD45RA+ naive subset and a CD45RA-negative memory subset. Every subset had its genomic DNA shared out evenly among several immunoSEQ plates. Only in-frame clones appear in the TCRdb table, and some are missing; sequencing was by immunoSEQ multiplex PCR. Of 1,500,000 or so clones in the sample, about 96% are singletons; the top ten hold 1% to 1.5%. Findings and caveats of the study: Sampling included only blood; tissue repertoires likely differ.

The chain uses TRBV4-3 and TRBJ2-7; 10 bases match TRBD2. The clonotype was recovered from a man aged 25 to 40 in good health. Sequencing input: naive CD4+ T cells sorted from blood. Regarding subset: CD45RA+ positively selected. CDR3 sequence reads: CASSQDSTTSGLIERYEQYF. In DNA form, the CDR3 reads TGCGCCAGCAGCCAAGATTCCACGACTAGCGGGCTGATTGAGCGCTACGAGCAGTACTTC.